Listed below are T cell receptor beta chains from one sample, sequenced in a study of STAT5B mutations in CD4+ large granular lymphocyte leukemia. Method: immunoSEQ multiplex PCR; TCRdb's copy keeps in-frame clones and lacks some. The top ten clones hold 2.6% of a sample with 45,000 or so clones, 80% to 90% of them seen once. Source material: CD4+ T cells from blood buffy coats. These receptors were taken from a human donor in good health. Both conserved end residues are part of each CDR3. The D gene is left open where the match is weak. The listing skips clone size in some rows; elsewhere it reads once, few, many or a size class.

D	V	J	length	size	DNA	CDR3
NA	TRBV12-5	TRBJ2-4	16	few	TGTGCTAGTGGTCTCGTTTTGGACCGAGCCAAAAACATTCAGTACTTC	CASGLVLDRAKNIQYF
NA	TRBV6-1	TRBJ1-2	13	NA	TGTGCCAGCAGTGTTGACAGTCTGTATGGCTACACCTTC	CASSVDSLYGYTF
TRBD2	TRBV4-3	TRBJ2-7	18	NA	TGCGCCAGCAGCCAAGTTAGGAATAGCGGGGGGAACTACTACGAGCAGTACTTC	CASSQVRNSGGNYYEQYF
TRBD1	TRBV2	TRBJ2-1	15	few	TGTGCCAGCAGTGTAAGAGGACAGGGGTACAATGAGCAGTTCTTC	CASSVRGQGYNEQFF
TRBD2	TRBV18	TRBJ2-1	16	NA	TGTGCCAGCTCACCTGCGGGGGGGACTAACTACAATGAGCAGTTCTTC	CASSPAGGTNYNEQFF
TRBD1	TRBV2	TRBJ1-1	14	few	TGTGCCAGCATAGGGACAGGGGGCCGAACTGAAGCTTTCTTT	CASIGTGGRTEAFF
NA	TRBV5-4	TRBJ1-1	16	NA	TGTGCCAGCAGCCTCCTAGGTGCGGGCGGGAACACTGAAGCTTTCTTT	CASSLLGAGGNTEAFF
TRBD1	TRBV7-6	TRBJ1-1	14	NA	TGTGCCAGCAGCTTAACAACAGGGGGCACTGAAGCTTTCTTT	CASSLTTGGTEAFF
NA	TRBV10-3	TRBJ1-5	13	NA	TGTGCCATCAGTGAGTCGCAGGTTCAGCCCCAGCATTTT	CAISESQVQPQHF
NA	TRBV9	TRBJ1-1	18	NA	TGTGCCAGCAGCGTAGGGTTTAATGGAGACCGAATGAACACTGAAGCTTTCTTT	CASSVGFNGDRMNTEAFF
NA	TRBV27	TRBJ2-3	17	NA	TGTGCCAGCAGCTCGGGTCTTGGGAGAAGGAGGACAGATACGCAGTATTTT	CASSSGLGRRRTDTQYF
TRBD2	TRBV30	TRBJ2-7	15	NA	TGTGCCTGGAGTGATCTAGCGGGAGGCCTTTCGGAGCAGTACTTC	CAWSDLAGGLSEQYF
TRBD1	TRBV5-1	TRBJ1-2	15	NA	TGCGCCAGCAGCTCCGGGACAGGAGGTAACTATGGCTACACCTTC	CASSSGTGGNYGYTF
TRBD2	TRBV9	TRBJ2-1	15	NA	TGTGCCAGCAGCGCACTAGCGGGAGGGATCGATGAGCAGTTCTTC	CASSALAGGIDEQFF
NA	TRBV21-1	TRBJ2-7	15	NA	TGTGCCAGCAGCCCACGACAGGGAAGGGGCTACGAGCAGTACTTC	CASSPRQGRGYEQYF
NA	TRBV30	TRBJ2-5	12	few	TGTGCCTGGAGTCCCAGGCAAGAGACCCAGTACTTC	CAWSPRQETQYF
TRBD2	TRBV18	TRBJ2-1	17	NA	TGTGCCAGCTCACCGTTTGAACTAGCGGGGATAAACAATGAGCAGTTCTTC	CASSPFELAGINNEQFF
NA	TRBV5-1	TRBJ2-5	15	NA	TGCGCCAGCAGCTTGGCAGGGACCCGTTTGGAGACCCAGTACTTC	CASSLAGTRLETQYF
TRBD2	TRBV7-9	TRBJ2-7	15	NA	TGTGCCAGCAGCTTAGGGACTAGCGGCTCCTACGAGCAGTACTTC	CASSLGTSGSYEQYF
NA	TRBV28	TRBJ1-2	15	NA	TGTGCCAGCAGCCCAACGTCTCACAGCACCTATGGCTACACCTTC	CASSPTSHSTYGYTF
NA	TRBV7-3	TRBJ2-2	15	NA	TGTGCCAGCAGCAAGGACAGGAGGGGAACCGGGGAGCTGTTTTTT	CASSKDRRGTGELFF
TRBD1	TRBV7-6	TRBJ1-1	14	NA	TGTGCCAGCAGCTTAGGGACAGGGAACACTGAAGCTTTCTTT	CASSLGTGNTEAFF
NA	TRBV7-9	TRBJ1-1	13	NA	TGTGCCAGCAGCTTATACTTCGGCACTGAAGCTTTCTTT	CASSLYFGTEAFF
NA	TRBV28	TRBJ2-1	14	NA	TGTGCCAGCAGTCCCCGGGGCTCCTACAATGAGCAGTTCTTC	CASSPRGSYNEQFF
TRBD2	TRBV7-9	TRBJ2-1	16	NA	TGTGCCAGCAGCTTAGTAGCGGGAGGGCATATAGGTGAGCAGTTCTTC	CASSLVAGGHIGEQFF
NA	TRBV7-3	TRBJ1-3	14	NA	TGTGCCAGCAGCTTCGATTACGGGTCCAACACCATATATTTT	CASSFDYGSNTIYF
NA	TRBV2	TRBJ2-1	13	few	TGTGCCAGCAGTGAAGAGGCCGTCAATGAGCAGTTCTTC	CASSEEAVNEQFF
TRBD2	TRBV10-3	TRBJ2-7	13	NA	TGTGCCGTCAATAGCGGGGGCCCTTACGAGCAGTACTTC	CAVNSGGPYEQYF